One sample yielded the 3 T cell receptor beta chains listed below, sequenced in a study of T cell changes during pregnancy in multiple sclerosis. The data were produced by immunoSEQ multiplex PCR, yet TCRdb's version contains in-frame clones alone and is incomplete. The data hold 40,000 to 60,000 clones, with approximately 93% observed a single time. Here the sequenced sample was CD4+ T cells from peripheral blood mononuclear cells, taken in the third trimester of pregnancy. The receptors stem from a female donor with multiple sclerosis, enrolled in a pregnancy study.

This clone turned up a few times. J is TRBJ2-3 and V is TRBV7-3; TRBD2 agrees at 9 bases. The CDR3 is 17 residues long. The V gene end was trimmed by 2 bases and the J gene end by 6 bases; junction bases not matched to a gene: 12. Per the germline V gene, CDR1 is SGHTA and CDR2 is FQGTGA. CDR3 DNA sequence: TGTGCCAGCAGCTTACTTGGAGGCGGGGGGGCCCTGGATACGCAGTATTTT. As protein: CASSLLGGGGALDTQYF.

Here the CDR3 DNA reads TGTGCCAGCAGCTTAGGCGGGAGGTGGGAGACCCAGTACTTC. It codes for CASSLGGRWETQYF. V usage is TRBV7-3 and J usage is TRBJ2-5, with 8 bases aligning to TRBD2. Germline lookup yields CDR1 SGHTA and CDR2 FQGTGA. This CDR3 contains 14 residues. Trimming removed 2 bases from V and 5 bases from J; junction bases left unmatched: 4. The full variable domain, rest sourced from reference TRBV7-3 and TRBJ2-5, is GAGVSQTPSNKVTEKGKYVELRCDPISGHTALYWYRQSLGQGPEFLIYFQGTGAADDSGLPNDRFFAVRPEGSVSTLKIQRTERGDSAVYLCASSLGGRWETQYFGPGTRLLVL.

CDR3 nucleotide sequence: TGTGCCAGCAGAGGACTAGCGGCCTACAATGAGCAGTTCTTC. As protein: CASRGLAAYNEQFF. V and J are TRBV6-5 and TRBJ2-1, with 10 bases that match TRBD2. Germline V gene sequence: CDR1 MNHEY, CDR2 SVGAGI. The CDR3 is 14 residues long. V was pared by 6 bases and J by 2 bases, with 1 base of the junction left unmatched.